Listed here are 22 T cell receptor beta chains from one sample, sequenced in a study of shared clonotypes between healthy human individuals. Sequenced by immunoSEQ multiplex PCR; TCRdb stores in-frame clones only, minus some. This sample has roughly 1.4 million clones, with just under 99% found just once. Sequenced material: naive CD4+ T cells sorted from blood. Subset in this sample: CD45RA+ positively selected. These receptors originate from a man aged 25 to 40 in good health.

The chain has TRBV5-4 and TRBJ2-2; possibly TRBD1 for D (5 bases). The V end lost 9 bases, the J end lost 2 bases, and 17 bases lay between the germline ends. This CDR3 spans 15 amino acids. Germline lookup yields CDR1 SGHNT and CDR2 YYREEE (reference sequence). The CDR3 protein is CATTHRSTNTGELFF. The CDR3 bases are TGTGCCACAACCCACAGGAGCACCAACACCGGGGAGCTGTTTTTT.

The CDR3 sequence is CSVETGTVYQETQYF. The CDR3 region has the DNA TGCAGCGTCGAAACCGGGACAGTCTATCAAGAGACCCAGTACTTC. The gene calls are TRBV29-1 and TRBJ2-5; 7 bases are a match to TRBD1. V shed 6 bases and J 2 bases; nucleotides not matched to a gene: 12. The CDR3 is made up of 15 amino acids. Germline CDR1 reads SQVTM; CDR2 reads ANQGSEA.

This clone was detected once. V usage is TRBV2 and J usage is TRBJ1-4; 7 nucleotides agree with TRBD1. V gave up 7 bases and J gave up 7 bases; unmatched junction bases: 15. The CDR3 runs 16 residues. Germline lookup yields CDR1 SNHLY and CDR2 FYNNEI. The CDR3 region is CASTGTDSRRTEKLFF. The DNA for the CDR3 is TGTGCCAGCACCGGGACAGACTCCCGGCGAACTGAAAAACTGTTTTTT.

This CDR3 is CASSRGLLNTEAFF. The CDR3, as DNA: TGTGCCAGCAGCCGGGGGCTCCTGAACACTGAAGCTTTCTTT. This chain connects TRBV14 to TRBJ1-1, with D perhaps TRBD1 (6 bases). The CDR3 sequence is 14 residues long. In germline, CDR1 is SGHDN, CDR2 FVKESK. V was clipped by 4 bases and J by 0 bases, with 9 bases between them.

J is TRBJ2-7 and V is TRBV19; D remains ambiguous. Trimming took 4 bases from V and 4 from J, leaving 17 bases between them. Germline V gene lookup returns CDR1 LNHDA and CDR2 SQIVND (reference sequence). The CDR3 has 15 residues. The CDR3 region has the DNA TGTGCCAGTAGTAGCTGGGCTAGGTCTGCGTACGAGCAGTACTTC. Its translation: CASSSWARSAYEQYF.

This chain joins TRBV5-1 and TRBJ1-2, with 10 positions matching TRBD1. Germline V gives CDR1 SGHRS, CDR2 YFSETQ. V trimming: 4 bases; J trimming: 7 bases; junction bases outside the gene matches: 4. The CDR3 is 13 amino acids. The CDR3 region is CASSPGTGAGYTF. CDR3 nucleotide sequence: TGCGCCAGCAGCCCCGGGACAGGGGCTGGCTACACCTTC.

The chain links TRBV5-1 to TRBJ2-2; tentatively, D is TRBD2 (6 bases). Germline V CDR1 and CDR2: SGHRS, YFSETQ. The CDR3 sequence is 15 residues long. The V end lost 8 bases, the J end lost 0 bases, and 14 bases lay between the germline ends. The CDR3 loop reads CASALRGANTGELFF. As DNA, the CDR3 is TGCGCCAGTGCCCTCCGCGGGGCGAACACCGGGGAGCTGTTTTTT.

To note about this clone: Other DNA sequences of this sample code for an identical CDR3. The J gene is TRBJ1-4, the V gene TRBV28; a weak D match, TRBD1 (5 bases). The CDR3 length is 15 residues. Germline V lookup: CDR1 MDHEN, CDR2 SYDVKM. V lost 1 base, J lost 0 bases, and 6 bases lay in between. The CDR3 spells CASSLLGATNEKLFF. Here the CDR3 DNA reads TGTGCCAGCAGTTTATTGGGGGCAACTAATGAAAAACTGTTTTTT.

The gene calls are TRBV28 and TRBJ1-3; no clear D gene. Per the germline V gene, CDR1 is MDHEN and CDR2 is SYDVKM. This CDR3 is 14 amino acids long. Trimming stripped 6 bases from V and 0 bases from J, with 9 bases between. CDR3 amino acids: CASSTSHSGNTIYF. In nucleotides, the CDR3 is TGTGCCAGCAGCACTTCTCACTCTGGAAACACCATATATTTT.

The genes are TRBV9 and TRBJ2-7; TRBD2 matches 7 bases. The CDR3 spans 15 residues. CDR1 is SGDLS, CDR2 YYNGEE, per germline. The J segment lost 3 bases and the V segment lost 0 bases, leaving 6 bases of the junction unmatched. The CDR3 DNA reads as TGTGCCAGCAGCGTAGCTACTGGGGGGGGCTACGAGCAGTACTTC. Translating it yields CASSVATGGGYEQYF.

The chain combines TRBV2 with TRBJ1-1; D remains ambiguous. Germline loops: CDR1 SNHLY, CDR2 FYNNEI. This CDR3 has 13 amino acids. V was shortened by 6 bases and J by 1 base, with 9 bases between the two germline ends. The CDR3 sequence is CASRTEPNTEAFF. The DNA for the CDR3 is TGTGCCAGCAGGACGGAACCGAACACTGAAGCTTTCTTT.

The genes are TRBV28 and TRBJ2-7; no definite D call. V lost 2 bases and J lost 2, with 7 bases in between. This CDR3 comprises 13 residues. Germline V gives CDR1 MDHEN, CDR2 SYDVKM. In DNA form, the CDR3 reads TGTGCCAGCAGTTTACGCACGGCCTACGAGCAGTACTTC. Amino acids: CASSLRTAYEQYF.

The chain joins TRBV15 to TRBJ2-7; 10 bases agree with TRBD2. V gave up 2 bases and J gave up 4 bases; unmatched junction bases: 5. The CDR3 runs to 15 residues. Germline assignment: CDR1 LNHNV and CDR2 YYDKDF (reference sequence). The chain's CDR3 is CATSRPPSGRYEQYF. Written as DNA, the CDR3 is TGTGCCACCAGCAGACCCCCTAGCGGGAGATACGAGCAGTACTTC.

The CDR3 protein is CAWGGQSFSGNTIYF. CDR3 sequence (DNA): TGTGCCTGGGGGGGACAGTCCTTCTCTGGAAACACCATATATTTT. The chain carries TRBV30 and TRBJ1-3, with 7 nucleotides matching TRBD1. Looked up from germline, CDR1 is GTSNPN and CDR2 is SVGIG (reference sequence). J gave up 0 bases and V 5 bases, and 7 bases lay outside the gene matches. The CDR3 consists of 15 residues.

V usage is TRBV27 and J usage is TRBJ1-2, with D hard to call. Trimming stripped 6 bases from V and 4 bases from J, with 24 bases between. CDR1 is MNHEY and CDR2 is SMNVEV in the germline V gene (reference sequence). The CDR3 extends over 17 amino acids. The CDR3 DNA follows: TGTGCCAGCAGCGCAATGGGGAGCCCTCATAGCTCCTATGGCTACACCTTC. It specifies CASSAMGSPHSSYGYTF.

The chain carries TRBV15 and TRBJ2-5; the D gene is possibly TRBD2 (6 bases). The CDR3 totals 15 residues. Trimming pared 0 bases from V and 5 bases from J, leaving 13 bases between. Germline V gives CDR1 LNHNV, CDR2 YYDKDF (reference sequence). The CDR3 nucleotides read TGTGCCACCAGCAGAGATATCCCTAGCGTGGAGACCCAGTACTTC. As protein: CATSRDIPSVETQYF.

The chain uses TRBV18 and TRBJ2-3, with D hard to call. V shed 4 bases and J shed 14 bases, with 22 bases lying between them. Per germline, CDR1 KGHSH and CDR2 LQKENI. The CDR3 is made up of 14 amino acids. In DNA, the CDR3 is TGTGCCAGCTCACTTGAGCCCAGGACGATTGGTCTGTATTTT. This codes for CASSLEPRTIGLYF.

The chain has TRBV5-4 and TRBJ2-1, with 11 bases aligning to TRBD2. Germline assignment: CDR1 SGHNT and CDR2 YYREEE (reference sequence). This CDR3 has 16 amino acids. V was clipped by 3 bases and J by 4 bases; unmatched bases: 6. CDR3: CASSYSGRAGYNEQFF. The CDR3, as DNA: TGTGCCAGCAGCTATAGCGGGAGGGCCGGGTACAATGAGCAGTTCTTC. The full variable domain, completed using reference TRBV5-4 and TRBJ2-1, is ETGVTQSPTHLIKTRGQQVTLRCSSQSGHNTVSWYQQALGQGPQFIFQYYREEENGRGNFPPRFSGLQFPNYSSELNVNALELDDSALYLCASSYSGRAGYNEQFFGPGTRLTVL.

CDR3 loop: CASSWGLAGSYEQYF. Here the CDR3 DNA reads TGTGCCAGCAGCTGGGGACTAGCGGGCTCCTACGAGCAGTACTTC. The V call is TRBV11-2, the J call TRBJ2-7; TRBD2 aligns across 12 bases. The CDR3 contains 15 residues. Germline CDR1 reads SGHAT; CDR2 reads FQNNGV. The V and J ends lost 4 bases and 0 bases, in that order; junction bases with no gene match: 1.

On this clone: A read error may account for a junction end that differs from germline. The J gene is TRBJ2-1, the V gene TRBV29-1; D is perhaps TRBD1 or TRBD2 (5 bases each). The CDR3 length is 10 residues. Germline loops: CDR1 SQVTM, CDR2 ANQGSEA. The CDR3 sequence: CSVEAGLNVF. The CDR3 DNA reads TGCAGCGTTGAAGCGGGGCTCAATGTCTTC.

The V call is TRBV11-2, the J call TRBJ2-1; D not certain. The V end lost 2 bases, the J end lost 7 bases, and 9 bases lay between the germline ends. Germline V CDR1 and CDR2: SGHAT, FQNNGV. This CDR3 has 13 amino acids. The CDR3 loop reads CASSLRWGNEQFF. Written as DNA, the CDR3 is TGTGCCAGCAGCTTAAGGTGGGGAAATGAGCAGTTCTTC. The entire variable domain, with the rest obtained from reference TRBV11-2 and TRBJ2-1, is as follows: EAGVAQSPRYKIIEKRQSVAFWCNPISGHATLYWYQQILGQGPKLLIQFQNNGVVDDSQLPKDRFSAERLKGVDSTLKIQPAKLEDSAVYLCASSLRWGNEQFFGPGTRLTVL.

This clone was counted a few times. Other DNA sequences of this sample code for an identical CDR3. V gene TRBV10-2 combines with J gene TRBJ2-1; D is unresolved. Germline V gene lookup returns CDR1 WSHSY and CDR2 SAAADI. The CDR3 is made up of 13 amino acids. V shed 3 bases and J shed 0 bases, with 3 bases lying between them. CDR3 amino acids: CASSENSYNEQFF. In DNA, the CDR3 is TGCGCCAGCAGTGAAAACTCCTACAATGAGCAGTTCTTC.